The source of this T cell receptor beta chain is a study of human T cells and chemical hapten exposure. The study's findings and limits: The study found expanded TCRs formed significantly more large CDR3 similarity clusters than controls.

The time point: pre-sensitization, week 0. Treatment specified: therapeutic diphenylcyclopropenone sensitization with weekly scalp DPC. TCRdb ran MiXCR on the RACE reads and lists one entry per CDR3 protein. This table has under 400,000 distinct CDR3 sequences, 4% to 6% appearing once. This clonotype was seen only a few times. The antigen is undetermined. V was trimmed by 6 bases and J by 4 bases, leaving 21 bases between them. The CDR3 contains 16 residues. From germline, CDR1 is MNHEY and CDR2 SMNVEV (reference sequence). The genes are TRBV27 and TRBJ2-5; possibly TRBD2 for D (6 bases). The specimen comprised whole blood, sampled in connection with sensitization to the hapten diphenylcyclopropenone (DPC). This receptor was obtained from a woman in her fifties or sixties with alopecia areata. Some clones in this sample may be carry-over from other donors' samples. CDR3 amino acids: CASREVRVRGGETQYF. CDR3 bases: TGTGCCAGCAGAGAGGTCAGGGTTCGGGGAGGAGAGACCCAGTACTTC.